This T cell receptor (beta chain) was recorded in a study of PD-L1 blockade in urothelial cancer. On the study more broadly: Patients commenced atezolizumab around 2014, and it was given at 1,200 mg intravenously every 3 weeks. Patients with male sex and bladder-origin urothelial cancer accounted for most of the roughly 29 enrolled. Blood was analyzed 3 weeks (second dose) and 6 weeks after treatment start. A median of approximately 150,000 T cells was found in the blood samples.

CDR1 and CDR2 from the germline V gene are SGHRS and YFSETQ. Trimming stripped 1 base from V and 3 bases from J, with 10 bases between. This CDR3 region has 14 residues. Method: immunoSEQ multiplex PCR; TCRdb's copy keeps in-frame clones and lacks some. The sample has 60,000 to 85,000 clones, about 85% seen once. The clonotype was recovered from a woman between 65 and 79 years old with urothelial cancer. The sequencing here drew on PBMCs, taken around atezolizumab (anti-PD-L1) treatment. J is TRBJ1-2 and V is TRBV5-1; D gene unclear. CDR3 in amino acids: CASSLIDNDYGYTF. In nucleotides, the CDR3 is TGCGCCAGCAGCTTGATCGACAACGACTATGGCTACACCTTC.